This T cell receptor (beta chain) emerged from a study of CD8 T cells in Susac syndrome. CD8+ and CD4+ T cells from blood underwent TCR beta sequencing. FACS was used to enrich TEMRA cells, whereas the CD8+ and CD4+ T cells were obtained by negative isolation. Germline V gives CDR1 MNHEY, CDR2 SVGAGI. V shed 7 bases and J shed 1 base, with 14 bases lying between them. CDR3 length: 14 amino acids. RNA totalling about 0.45 to 1 ug underwent reverse transcription with random hexamers. Amplification of the TCR beta CDR3 was carried out by immunoSEQ multiplex PCR, which spanned a total of 54 Vbeta and 13 Jbeta segments. One entry per CDR3 protein results from TCRdb running MiXCR on the immunoSEQ multiplex PCR reads. The top ten clones hold almost 0.095% of a sample with around 160,000 distinct CDR3 sequences, roughly 94% of them seen once.

V is TRBV6-5 and J is TRBJ2-7; no clear D gene. Sequencing was carried out using CD4+ T cells from PBMCs. The origin of this receptor is a human donor with multiple sclerosis. CDR3: CASTRSDISYEQYF. CDR3 bases: TGTGCCAGCACCCGGAGCGACATATCCTACGAGCAGTACTTC.